The present T cell receptor (beta chain) was sequenced within a study of regulatory T cells in long-lasting Graves disease. As for time point: persistent/refractory GD, antithyroid drugs over 5 years with positive TRAb. PBMC RNA was the source of the TCR library. It was American Thyroid Association guidelines that determined Graves' disease diagnosis. To make TCR beta libraries, researchers used iRepertoire HTBI primers and Arm-PCR of CDR3 regions. TCRdb processed the multiplex PCR reads anew with MiXCR; each CDR3 protein has one entry. The data show 350,000 to 500,000 distinct CDR3 sequences, over 20% seen once. This clonotype was observed a handful of times. The V gene's germline CDR1 is SGHDT and CDR2 YYEEEE. This CDR3 region has 15 residues. The ends were cut back, 3 bases at V and 2 bases at J, with 14 bases in the middle.

The genes are TRBV5-6 and TRBJ2-5; D not resolved. This specimen was peripheral blood mononuclear cells (PBMCs), taken when the disease was refractory, from a patient treated with antithyroid drugs. This sequence was found in a female donor with Graves disease. The CDR3 DNA follows: TGTGCCAGCAGCTCAAAGTACGGGCCTCAAGAGACCCAGTACTTC. This translates into CASSSKYGPQETQYF.